These 9 T cell receptor beta chains came from one sample sequenced in a study of blood T cell repertoires in COVID-19. The assay was immunoSEQ multiplex PCR, and TCRdb's table has in-frame clones only and misses some. The table includes about 7,600 clones, 89% detected once. Material for sequencing was peripheral blood. Source of these receptors: a man between 70 and 80 years old with active COVID-19.

The gene calls are TRBV24-1 and TRBJ2-2, with TRBD2 matching 11 bases. There are 17 residues in the CDR3. Germline loops: CDR1 KGHDR, CDR2 SFDVKD. J was trimmed by 6 bases and V by 5 bases; bases with no gene match: 10. The CDR3 bases are TGTGCCACCAGTGGCGGCGGACTAGCGGGTCGGGCCGGGGAGCTGTTTTTT. This codes for CATSGGGLAGRAGELFF.

The chain joins TRBV2 to TRBJ2-1, with 7 bases fitting TRBD2. Germline assignment: CDR1 SNHLY and CDR2 FYNNEI. This CDR3 has 11 amino acids. J lost 10 bases, V lost 5 bases, and 2 bases had no gene match. The CDR3 DNA is TGTGCCAGCAGTCTGGGGGGGGAGCAGTTCTTC. It is translated as CASSLGGEQFF.

V gene TRBV4-1 combines with J gene TRBJ2-5, with 11 bases matching TRBD2. Germline V gene lookup returns CDR1 MGHRA and CDR2 YSYEKL. V gave up 4 bases and J gave up 1 base; unmatched junction bases: 5. The CDR3 has 16 residues. DNA for the CDR3: TGCGCCAGCAGCCCTGGGACTAGCGGCTTCCAAGAGACCCAGTACTTC. It translates to CASSPGTSGFQETQYF.

The CDR3 protein is CAGAVEIDSPLHF. The DNA for the CDR3 is TGTGCCGGGGCGGTAGAGATAGATTCACCCCTCCACTTT. The chain is built from TRBV30 and TRBJ1-6; D might be TRBD1 (5 bases). CDR1 is GTSNPN, CDR2 SVGIG, per germline (reference sequence). The CDR3 length is 13 residues. Between the trimmed V and J ends, which lost 8 bases and 8 bases, there was a span of 16 bases.

The V call is TRBV18, the J call TRBJ2-1, with TRBD1 identical over 7 bases. This CDR3 contains 15 residues. The trim removed 3 bases at V and 6 bases at J, leaving 8 bases unmatched. CDR1 and CDR2 (germline): KGHSH, LQKENI. The CDR3 spells CASSPSPGQSNEQFF. In DNA, the CDR3 is TGTGCCAGCTCACCCTCCCCGGGACAGTCCAATGAGCAGTTCTTC.

This clone was recorded once. This rearrangement joins TRBV6-6 to TRBJ1-6; 9 positions agree with TRBD1. The CDR3 is made up of 15 amino acids. Germline CDR1 and CDR2: MNHNY and SVGAGI (reference sequence). V shed 0 bases, J shed 8 bases, and the junction held 2 bases outside the gene matches. The CDR3 here is CASSYSTGGDSPLHF. The CDR3 region has the DNA TGTGCCAGCAGTTACTCGACAGGGGGAGATTCACCCCTCCACTTT.

This chain links TRBV11-2 with TRBJ2-2; TRBD2 might be the D (6 bases). The germline V and J ends were trimmed by 5 bases and 9 bases, with 10 bases remaining between them. CDR3 length: 12 amino acids. Per germline, CDR1 SGHAT and CDR2 FQNNGV. The CDR3 reads CASSLTSRELFF. The CDR3 region has the DNA TGTGCCAGCAGCCTCACTAGCCGGGAGCTGTTTTTT.

The rearrangement joins TRBV11-3 to TRBJ1-1, with unresolved D. The CDR3 extends over 13 amino acids. Per germline, CDR1 SGHNT and CDR2 YENEEA. Trimming took off 4 bases at V and 5 bases at J, with 11 bases between the two ends. The CDR3 DNA is TGTGCCAGCAGCTATATGACGGGGACTGAAGCTTTCTTT. Translation: CASSYMTGTEAFF.

This chain links TRBV5-1 with TRBJ1-1; TRBD1 matches 9 bases. The V segment lost 4 bases and the J segment 3 bases; nucleotides outside the gene matches: 4. In germline, CDR1 is SGHRS, CDR2 YFSETQ. The CDR3 runs to 14 residues. The CDR3 here is CASSTQGADTEAFF. CDR3 DNA: TGCGCCAGCAGCACACAGGGGGCTGACACTGAAGCTTTCTTT.